The source of this T cell receptor (beta chain) is a study of blood T cell repertoires in COVID-19 (TCRdb year 2020). Notes on the research overall: Samples covering the acute and convalescent phases of COVID-19 were provided by collaborators in the United States, Italy and Spain. The samples were drawn from the first 160 participants of the ongoing ImmuneRACE study and from more than 1,000 subjects provided by 6 global collaborators. Sample metadata almost always included a de-identified subject ID, COVID-19 status, age in years and sex. The material from the prospective study consisted of cDNA or gDNA derived from T cells, B-cell-depleted T cells, or PBMCs. Where available, HLA class I and class II types were taken from metadata supplied by the sample provider and were not determined by assay-based typing. The repertoires were released in a freely available public database intended as a resource for research on the immune response to SARS-CoV-2. The dataset comprised deeply sampled blood TCRbeta repertoires from subjects exposed to, actively infected with, or recovered from COVID-19.

Trimmed from V: 4 bases; trimmed from J: 4 bases; junction bases lacking a gene match: 7. CDR1 and CDR2 (SGHDN, FVKESK) derive from the germline V gene. The CDR3 covers 14 residues, taking in both the cysteine and the phenylalanine. CDR3 DNA only is kept here, 42 bases in frame from base 1. TCRbeta CDR3 regions were amplified from genomic DNA using the immunoSEQ Assay, a bias-controlled multiplex PCR. As for the original processing: The number of nucleated cells in each sample was estimated from the amplification of reference gene primers within the assay. To quantify the absolute abundance of each unique TCRbeta CDR3 rearrangement, sequence reads were collapsed and filtered. For each sample, productive Simpson clonality was calculated by taking the square root of Simpson's diversity index across productive rearrangements. TCRdb carries this immuneACCESS record with in-frame sequences only. Its versions omit some clonotypes, under half of them owing to an unresolved V gene in the studies checked, with the rest unexplained. V and J calls and clone size are as listed in that table; D and trimming were resolved from the DNA. The sample profile shows approximately 210,000 clones; about four fifths of them were found once. The ten largest clonotypes hold about 12% of the sample.

Points on this clone: Its recognized antigen is unknown. Per-base qualities were not stored, and no clone one base away is much larger.

General conclusions and limits of the study: Clinical and demographic metadata were provided uncurated, with the amount varying by source and participant.

Whole blood was collected in K2EDTA tubes by collaborating institutions according to the institutions' own protocols. For TCRbeta analysis, collaborators shipped samples in one of three forms: frozen whole blood, isolated PBMCs, or DNA extracted from either of those sample types. This sequence uses TRBV14 and TRBJ2-7; 7 of the junction bases match TRBD1. The TCR comes from a woman between 40 and 50 years old with acute or convalescent COVID-19. Sequenced sample: peripheral blood. CDR3 reads: CASSPGQEEYEQYF. The nucleotides are TGTGCCAGCAGCCCAGGACAGGAAGAGTACGAGCAGTACTTC.